This record covers a single TCR beta chain. Its antigen is not yet known. Within one base of it there is no much larger clone, and no base qualities were kept. This specimen belongs to a study of blood T cell repertoires in COVID-19 (dated by TCRdb to 2020 to 2022). Background on the whole study: Samples from collaborators originated in the United States, Italy and Spain and spanned both the acute and convalescent phases of COVID-19. The material from the prospective study consisted of cDNA or gDNA derived from T cells, B-cell-depleted T cells, or PBMCs. Subjects who had been exposed to COVID-19, were actively infected with it, or had recovered from it provided the deeply sampled blood TCRbeta repertoires that made up the dataset. The repertoires were released in a freely available public database meant as a resource for research on the immune response to SARS-CoV-2. Nearly every sample came with metadata listing a de-identified subject ID, COVID-19 status, age in years and sex. The samples were drawn from two sources: the first 160 participants of the ongoing ImmuneRACE study, and 1,254 subjects contributed by 6 global collaborators. Where available, HLA class I and class II types were taken from metadata supplied by the sample provider and were not determined by assay-based typing. General findings and caveats noted by the study authors: The amount of clinical and demographic metadata varied by source and participant and was provided uncurated.

Based on the germline V gene, the CDR1 and CDR2 sequences are MDHEN and SYDVKM. Trimming leaves V shorter by 5 bases and J shorter by 5 bases, with the junction holding 12 bases beyond the gene matches. Including the terminal cysteine and phenylalanine, the CDR3 comprises 16 residues. CDR3 DNA is the only sequence kept; it has 48 bases, read in frame from the first base. TCRbeta CDR3 regions were amplified from genomic DNA by means of the immunoSEQ Assay, a bias-controlled multiplex PCR. On the authors' methods: Within the assay, amplification of reference gene primers was used to estimate how many nucleated cells each sample contained. To quantify the absolute abundance of each unique TCRbeta CDR3 rearrangement, sequence reads were collapsed and filtered. For each sample, productive Simpson clonality was calculated as the square root of Simpson's diversity index across productive rearrangements. What TCRdb holds here is the immuneACCESS table cut down to in-frame rearrangements. Part of the clones is not present; checked against another copy, under half of the missing clones reflect an unresolved V gene, and the others are unexplained. The DNA gave D and trimming, while V, J and clone size come from that table. Present in this sample are about 170,000 clones, approximately 74% of which were seen just once. Less than 3% of the sample is held by the ten biggest clonotypes.

Each collaborating institution followed its own protocols to collect whole blood in K2EDTA tubes. For TCRbeta analysis, collaborator samples were shipped as frozen whole blood, as isolated PBMCs, or as DNA extracted from either sample type. This TCR was recovered from a woman older than 75 with acute or convalescent COVID-19. The rearranged segments are TRBV28 and TRBJ2-4; 7 bases in the junction line up with TRBD2. Material: peripheral blood. The CDR3 protein is CASSKGGGGGQNIQYF. The DNA sequence reads TGTGCCAGCAGTAAAGGAGGCGGGGGAGGGCAAAACATTCAGTACTTC.